This entry lists 10 T cell receptor beta chains sequenced from one sample in a study of blood T cell repertoires in COVID-19. Profiling relied on immunoSEQ multiplex PCR, and the TCRdb table lists in-frame clones only, not all of them. The table includes about 73,000 clones, 89% detected once. The sample taken for sequencing was peripheral blood. These receptors came from a man at least 80 years old with acute or convalescent COVID-19.

The chain is built from TRBV23-1 and TRBJ2-3; tentative D call: TRBD2 (6 bases). TRBV23-1 is an open reading frame, and its role is uncertain. With 4 bases removed from V and 1 base from J, the gap between germline ends came to 12 bases. CDR3 length: 15 residues. CDR3 in DNA: TGCGCCAGCAGTCTACCCGGAGGGGGCACAGATACGCAGTATTTT. It encodes CASSLPGGGTDTQYF.

The rearrangement uses TRBV5-1 and TRBJ1-4; D gene unclear. The CDR3 loop spans 14 amino acids. CDR1 is SGHRS and CDR2 is YFSETQ in the germline V gene. Trimming took off 1 base at V and 7 bases at J, with 11 bases between the two ends. CDR3 coding DNA: TGCGCCAGCAGCTTGTGGTCCCCCGGTGAAAAACTGTTTTTT. Encoded protein: CASSLWSPGEKLFF.

J is TRBJ2-2 and V is TRBV30; the match to TRBD2 covers 13 bases. The junction had 6 bases not matched to a gene; V was cut back by 5 bases and J by 0 bases. CDR3 length: 17 amino acids. Germline-derived CDR1 and CDR2 are GTSNPN and SVGIG (reference sequence). The CDR3 DNA reads TGTGCCTGGGGGGGACTAGCGGGGTCCGCGAACACCGGGGAGCTGTTTTTT. Residues: CAWGGLAGSANTGELFF.

The V and J genes are TRBV5-1 and TRBJ1-1, with TRBD1 as a possible D gene (5 bases). The V and J ends lost 3 bases and 0 bases respectively, with 9 bases between them. CDR3 size: 14 residues. Germline V CDR1 and CDR2: SGHRS, YFSETQ. In DNA, the CDR3 is TGCGCCAGCAGCTCCGGGGGGATGAACACTGAAGCTTTCTTT. It specifies CASSSGGMNTEAFF.

This clone showed up just a few times. CDR3 DNA sequence: TGTGCCAGCAGGCGCGGGGAGACCCAGTACTTC. Its protein is CASRRGETQYF. J is TRBJ2-5 and V is TRBV12-3 or TRBV12-4; D perhaps matches TRBD2 (5 bases). Trimming stripped 6 bases from V and 5 bases from J, with 7 bases between. The CDR3 is made up of 11 amino acids.

The chain uses TRBV29-1 and TRBJ2-7; TRBD1 matches 7 bases. Germline loops: CDR1 SQVTM, CDR2 ANQGSEA. The CDR3 has 12 residues. V dropped 4 bases and J dropped 6; count of bases not matched to a gene: 6. CDR3 in DNA: TGCAGCGTTGCAACACAGGGGCGCGAGCAGTACTTC. Protein product: CSVATQGREQYF.

This clone was detected once. V and J are TRBV5-1 and TRBJ1-1; weak D call: TRBD1 (6 bases). The CDR3 consists of 13 residues. V gave up 2 bases and J gave up 7 bases, with 12 bases separating them. Germline V lookup: CDR1 SGHRS, CDR2 YFSETQ. The CDR3, as DNA: TGCGCCAGCAGCTTAGGACAGCGAAGTGAAGCTTTCTTT. Amino acids: CASSLGQRSEAFF.

The chain is built from TRBV3-1 (or the pseudogene TRBV3-2) and TRBJ2-7; possible D gene TRBD2, 5 bases. Looked up from germline, CDR1 is LGHDT and CDR2 is YNNKEL (reference sequence). The CDR3 spans 14 residues. V lost 4 bases and J lost 2, with 12 bases in between. As DNA, the CDR3 is TGTGCCAGCAGCCTGACTACCGCAGCCTACGAGCAGTACTTC. Translating gives CASSLTTAAYEQYF.

The J gene is TRBJ2-1, the V gene TRBV2, with TRBD2 matching over 10 bases. The CDR3 is made up of 15 amino acids. Germline lookup yields CDR1 SNHLY and CDR2 FYNNEI. V was clipped by 7 bases and J by 9 bases; unmatched bases: 12. This chain's CDR3 is CASTSQRGGFVEQFF. CDR3 in DNA: TGTGCCAGCACCTCCCAGCGGGGGGGCTTCGTTGAGCAGTTCTTC.

This chain uses TRBV18 with TRBJ2-5; the D is unclear. The V gene lost 4 bases and the J gene lost 5 bases, with 8 bases spanning the gap. CDR3 length equals 12 residues. Germline CDR1 reads KGHSH; CDR2 reads LQKENI. The CDR3 nucleotides are TGTGCCAGCTCACGCAACCGGGAGACCCAGTACTTC. Amino acid sequence: CASSRNRETQYF.